Listed below are T cell receptor beta chains from one sample, sequenced in a study of glioma-infiltrating T cells. MiXCR, applied by TCRdb to the multiplex PCR reads, yields one record per CDR3 protein. Among around 130,000 distinct CDR3 sequences, around 25% were seen once, and the ten largest hold roughly a quarter. The sequenced material came from glioma tissue, nonneoplastic brain tissue, or PBMCs (not recorded which). The receptors originated from a human donor with low-grade glioma or glioblastoma, undergoing nonglioma brain surgery, or in good health (not recorded which). Both conserved end residues are part of each CDR3. The D gene is left open where the match is weak. Some rows have no size entry. The others give once, few or many, or a class for an expanded clone.

CASSLRLRGNQPQHF	TGTGCCAGCAGCTTGAGGCTCCGGGGCAATCAGCCCCAGCATTTT	NA	NA	TRBV5-6	TRBJ1-5
CASTPGRDGYTF	TGTGCCAGCACCCCAGGGCGGGATGGCTACACCTTC	many	NA	TRBV6-1	TRBJ1-2
CASSQERQALIYGYTF	TGCGCCAGCAGCCAAGAGCGGCAGGCCCTGATCTATGGCTACACCTTC	few	NA	TRBV4-1	TRBJ1-2
CASSQTLAVWSQETQYF	TGTGCCAGCAGCCAGACCCTAGCGGTGTGGTCCCAAGAGACCCAGTACTTC	few	TRBD2	TRBV4-2	TRBJ2-5
CASSPRYSTDTQYF	TGCGCCAGCAGCCCCCGGTACTCCACAGATACGCAGTATTTT	NA	NA	TRBV7-9	TRBJ2-3
CASGDRQGATEAFF	TGTGCCAGCGGGGACCGACAGGGAGCCACTGAAGCTTTCTTT	NA	TRBD1	TRBV7-9	TRBJ1-1
CASSQGWGGDTEAFF	TGTGCCAGCAGCCAAGGGTGGGGAGGGGACACTGAAGCTTTCTTT	many	NA	TRBV3-1	TRBJ1-1
CASSQQGRDTQYF	TGTGCCAGCAGTCAACAGGGAAGGGATACGCAGTATTTT	many	NA	TRBV27	TRBJ2-3
CASSLSQGAATEAFF	TGTGCCAGCAGTTTATCCCAGGGGGCAGCCACTGAAGCTTTCTTT	many	TRBD1	TRBV28	TRBJ1-1
CASSVEGTGDGYTF	TGTGCCAGCAGCGTAGAAGGGACAGGGGATGGCTACACCTTC	NA	TRBD1	TRBV9	TRBJ1-2
CASSLTGHQPQHF	TGTGCCAGCAGCCTGACTGGCCATCAGCCCCAGCATTTT	few	NA	TRBV3-1	TRBJ1-5
CATSTDGNYGYTF	TGTGCCACCAGTACGGACGGAAACTATGGCTACACCTTC	NA	NA	TRBV24-1	TRBJ1-2
CASSPIDRGKLFF	TGTGCCAGCAGTCCCATTGACAGGGGGAAACTGTTTTTT	many	TRBD1	TRBV28	TRBJ1-4
CSATTGNSPLHF	TGCAGTGCTACGACAGGGAATTCACCCCTCCACTTT	many	TRBD1	TRBV20-1	TRBJ1-6
CSAREPMGGNQPQHF	TGCAGTGCTAGAGAGCCTATGGGGGGCAATCAGCCCCAGCATTTT	NA	NA	TRBV20-1	TRBJ1-5
CATSGAGGLRYGYTF	TGTGCCACCAGTGGGGCAGGGGGCCTGAGGTATGGCTACACCTTC	few	TRBD1	TRBV24-1	TRBJ1-2
CASRNLGYDTQYF	TGTGCCAGCAGGAATTTGGGGTACGATACGCAGTATTTT	many	NA	TRBV27	TRBJ2-3
CATSRENYGYTF	TGTGCCACCAGCAGAGAAAACTATGGCTACACCTTC	NA	NA	TRBV15	TRBJ1-2
CASSEEGLRGYTF	TGTGCCAGCAGTGAAGAGGGCCTTCGAGGCTACACCTTC	few	NA	TRBV6-1	TRBJ1-2
CASRTENMNTEAFF	TGTGCCAGCAGGACAGAAAACATGAACACTGAAGCTTTCTTT	few	NA	TRBV7-9	TRBJ1-1
CASSLTAVTGELFF	TGTGCCAGCAGCTTAACAGCGGTCACCGGGGAGCTGTTTTTT	few	NA	TRBV7-3	TRBJ2-2
CASSSQFFSGKTQYF	TGTGCCAGCAGTTCCCAATTCTTTTCGGGGAAGACCCAGTACTTC	many	NA	TRBV6-1	TRBJ2-5
CASSVGGQLYNEQFF	TGTGCCAGCAGCGTAGGGGGACAGCTTTACAATGAGCAGTTCTTC	NA	TRBD1	TRBV14	TRBJ2-1
CASTPSGTFYGYTF	TGTGCCAGCACCCCCTCCGGGACCTTTTATGGCTACACCTTC	many	NA	TRBV6-1	TRBJ1-2
CSASRASRGEQFF	TGCAGTGCTAGTAGGGCTAGCCGGGGTGAGCAGTTCTTC	NA	NA	TRBV20-1	TRBJ2-1